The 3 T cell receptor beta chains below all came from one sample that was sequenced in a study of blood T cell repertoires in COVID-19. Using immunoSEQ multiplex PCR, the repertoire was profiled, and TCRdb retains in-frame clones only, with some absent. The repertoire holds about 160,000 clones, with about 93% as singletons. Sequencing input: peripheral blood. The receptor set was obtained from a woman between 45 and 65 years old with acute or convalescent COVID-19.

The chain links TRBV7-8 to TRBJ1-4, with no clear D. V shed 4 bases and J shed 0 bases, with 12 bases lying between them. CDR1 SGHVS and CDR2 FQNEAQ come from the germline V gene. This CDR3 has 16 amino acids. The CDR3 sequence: CASSSRFGATNEKLFF. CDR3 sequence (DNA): TGTGCCAGCAGCTCCCGTTTTGGAGCAACTAATGAAAAACTGTTTTTT.

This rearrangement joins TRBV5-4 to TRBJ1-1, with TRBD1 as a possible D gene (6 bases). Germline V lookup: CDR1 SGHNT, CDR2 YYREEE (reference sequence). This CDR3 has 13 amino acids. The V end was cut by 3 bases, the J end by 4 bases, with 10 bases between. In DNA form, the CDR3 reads TGTGCCAGCAGCTACGTAGGGGGCACTGAAGCTTTCTTT. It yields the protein CASSYVGGTEAFF.

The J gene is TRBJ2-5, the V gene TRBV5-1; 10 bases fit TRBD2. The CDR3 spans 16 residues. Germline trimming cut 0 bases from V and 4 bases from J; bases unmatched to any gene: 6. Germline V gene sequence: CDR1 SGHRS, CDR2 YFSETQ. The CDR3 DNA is TGCGCCAGCAGCTTGGCAGCTAGCGGGGGCACAGAGACCCAGTACTTC. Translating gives CASSLAASGGTETQYF.